The clone carrying this TCR beta chain was found many times. Its antigen is still unknown. Clinical symptoms, serum thyroxine and TRAb, thyroid ultrasound and orbital computed tomography were used for the diagnoses. Trimming removed 6 bases from V and 2 bases from J, with 13 bases in between. The CDR3 covers 13 residues. The germline V gene encodes CDR1 DFQATT and CDR2 SNEGSKA (reference sequence). This sample was included in a study of T cells in Graves' hyperthyroidism and ophthalmopathy. General study results and limits: From stable hyperthyroidism, ophthalmopathy was set apart by a 13 V-J model. Peripheral blood also featured most of the thyroid clonotypes expanded above 0.001.

RNA transcripts provided the source from which TCR beta CDR3 regions were amplified. An initial round of RT-PCR targeting the TCR CDR3 relied on the HTBI primer set. A single record per CDR3 protein comes from TCRdb applying MiXCR to the multiplex PCR reads. The table records 360,000 or so distinct CDR3 sequences, 15% to 20% of them present only once. The sequenced sample was blood. This sequence joins TRBV20-1 and TRBJ1-1, with D possibly TRBD1 on 6 matching bases. This clonotype was sampled from a woman between 18 and 30 years old with Graves' hyperthyroidism. In nucleotides, the CDR3 is TGCAGTGCAGCCAGACAGGCAAACACTGAAGCTTTCTTT. Translated: CSAARQANTEAFF.